The 7 T cell receptor beta chains below were found in one sample sequenced in a study of blood T cells in healthy people across ages. With a J-beta primer mix and a sample-barcoded 5' primer, a second PCR ran roughly 6 to 12 cycles. TCRdb used MiXCR to reprocess the 5' RACE reads, holding one entry per CDR3 protein. The table records roughly 1,800,000 distinct CDR3 sequences, roughly 49% of them present only once. Specimen: blood. These receptors originate from a middle-aged woman in good health.

V and J are TRBV6-6 and TRBJ2-5; possible D gene TRBD2, 7 bases. Germline V lookup: CDR1 MNHNY, CDR2 SVGAGI (reference sequence). The length of the CDR3 is 14 residues. V dropped 6 bases and J dropped 4 bases, with 15 bases sitting between them. CDR3 protein: CASRGGGAGETQYF. CDR3 nucleotides: TGTGCCAGCAGAGGTGGGGGGGCCGGAGAGACCCAGTACTTC.

The V call is TRBV12-3 or TRBV12-4, the J call TRBJ2-4; D is uncertain. Trimming cost V 6 bases and J 9 bases, with 18 bases left between them. This CDR3 contains 14 residues. The CDR3: CASSPAQNVGIQYF. CDR3 sequence (DNA): TGTGCCAGCAGCCCCGCACAGAACGTCGGCATTCAGTACTTC.

The rearrangement joins TRBV5-1 to TRBJ1-1, with D possibly TRBD1 on 6 matching bases. Germline CDR1 and CDR2: SGHRS and YFSETQ. V was pared by 2 bases and J by 4 bases, with 15 bases between. This CDR3 has 15 amino acids. The CDR3 loop reads CASSFRTTGFTEAFF. CDR3 bases: TGCGCCAGCAGCTTTCGAACTACAGGGTTCACTGAAGCTTTCTTT.

This clonotype came up once. This chain links TRBV2 with TRBJ2-3; 8 bases are shared with TRBD1. Germline loops: CDR1 SNHLY, CDR2 FYNNEI. This CDR3 contains 15 residues. V dropped 5 bases and J dropped 6; count of bases not matched to a gene: 10. CDR3 in amino acids: CASSTGTGPKDTQYF. The CDR3 region has the DNA TGTGCCAGCAGTACCGGGACAGGCCCGAAGGATACGCAGTATTTT.

The chain joins TRBV5-1 to TRBJ1-4; D not certain. V lost 4 bases and J 10 bases, leaving 14 bases between the germline ends. This CDR3 contains 13 residues. CDR1 and CDR2 (germline): SGHRS, YFSETQ. CDR3 in DNA: TGCGCCAGCAGCCCCGGTCCCCCCGCAAAACTGTTTTTT. Its protein is CASSPGPPAKLFF.

V usage is TRBV11-2 and J usage is TRBJ2-7; possibly TRBD1 for D (6 bases). V gave up 5 bases and J gave up 3 bases, with 20 bases separating them. Germline-derived CDR1 and CDR2 are SGHAT and FQNNGV. The CDR3 sequence is 16 residues long. CDR3 bases: TGTGCCAGCAGCCGTAACAGGGAATGGGCCTTCTACGAGCAGTACTTC. It encodes CASSRNREWAFYEQYF.

The chain recombines TRBV6-5 with TRBJ1-4, with D maybe TRBD1 (5 bases). The CDR3 spans 14 residues. The ends were cut back, 8 bases at V and 3 bases at J, with 13 bases in the middle. Germline V lookup: CDR1 MNHEY, CDR2 SVGAGI. The CDR3 spells CASGPGRSNEKLFF. As DNA, the CDR3 is TGTGCCAGCGGACCAGGGCGCTCTAATGAAAAACTGTTTTTT.